This T cell receptor (beta chain) was recorded in a study of T cell responses to AZD1222 COVID-19 vaccine (dated by TCRdb to about 2021). With regard to the full study: TCR sequencing was performed for some 250 trial participants, of whom about 200 were given two doses of AZD1222 and roughly 25 were given two doses of MenACWY control vaccine. Trial participants were enrolled into age subgroups of 18-55, 56-69 and 70-plus years, which contained about 150, 28 and 57 TCR-sequenced participants, respectively. Broader findings and caveats from the paper: Reportedly, almost half of the unique spike-specific TCRs recognized epitopes lying outside the regions that are mutated in the B.1.351 and B.1.1.7 variants. Because no samples from the day 14 peak response were available, repertoires could be characterized only after the peak T cell response. Participants were mostly white British, with more females than males. The authors suggested clonal diversity may have been underestimated. The vaccine-associated CD4 TCRs covered the entire spike protein, and the dominant responses fell in regions 160-218 and 743-854. Spike-specific TCR breadth and depth rose significantly after two AZD1222 doses compared with day 0 and with MenACWY recipients. Conclusions about previously exposed vaccinees are limited because only six or seven AZD1222 recipients were SARS-CoV-2 seropositive at baseline. The 56-69-year group was small, and its depth increase did not reach significance, likely because of low power.

As regards this clone: Its binding antigen is unknown. No clone much larger than this one lies a single base away; base qualities are absent.

Explained via the paper, the time point label denotes: about 28 days (+/-7) after the second vaccine dose. AZD1222 recipients whose second dose came at about 4 weeks and those whose second dose came at about 12 weeks were combined into one group, since spike-specific TCR depth and breadth did not differ between the two schedules. Vaccinee samples came from UK trials COV001 and COV002, including a single-blind randomized controlled phase 2/3 trial of AZD1222 (ChAdOx1 nCoV-19) in healthy adults. For TCRbeta chain sequencing, PBMC samples were collected from trial participants at day 0 and at day 28 after the second dose. The CDR3 regions of human TCRbeta chains were subjected to immunosequencing. As for the original processing: Repertoire TCRs were checked for matches against a reference library of SARS-CoV-2-specific TCRs that had been generated using the MIRA antigen-specificity platform. Breadth meant the fraction of unique TCRs that were SARS-CoV-2-associated, whereas depth meant the fraction of total T cells that were SARS-CoV-2-associated. Each spike-specific TCR was assigned to its reactive spike region and to a CD4 or CD8 class using the MIRA data. Log10-transformed breadth and depth values were compared by one-way ANOVA with Sidak's multiple comparisons tests. TCRdb re-hosts the immuneACCESS table, in-frame sequences only. Its copies lack some clones; in the studies checked, an unresolved V gene accounts for under half of them, and the cause for the rest is not known. V and J calls and clone size are those listed in that table; D and trimming were worked out from the DNA. The sample table contains 180,000 or so clones; only one count was recorded for approximately 90% of them. Of the sample, under 2% is held by the ten largest clones.

Sequences were derived from peripheral blood, sampled 28 days after the second AZD1222 dose. The sequence was obtained from an adult who received the AZD1222 COVID-19 vaccine.

In nucleotide form, the sequence is TGTGCCAGTAGTATATATGGGAGAGACACTGAAGCTTTCTTT. Its protein is CASSIYGRDTEAFF. The V and J segments used are TRBV19 and TRBJ1-1, with the D gene not clear enough to name. The CDR3 runs 14 residues from the cysteine to the phenylalanine. The retained sequence is limited to the CDR3, 42 bases, with the frame set at the first base. Sequences LNHDA (CDR1) and SQIVND (CDR2) are obtained from the germline V gene (reference sequence). V loses 2 bases of germline sequence and J loses 3 bases, and the interval between the two ends is 10 bases.